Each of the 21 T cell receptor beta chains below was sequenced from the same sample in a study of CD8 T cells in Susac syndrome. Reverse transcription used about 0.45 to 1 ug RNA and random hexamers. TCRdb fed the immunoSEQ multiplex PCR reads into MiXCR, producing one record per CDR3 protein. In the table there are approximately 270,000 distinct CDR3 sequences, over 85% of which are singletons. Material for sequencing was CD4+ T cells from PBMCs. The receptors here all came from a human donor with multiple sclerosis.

CDR3 protein: CSASTGAGLGLQPQHF. The CDR3 nucleotides are TGCAGTGCTTCCACAGGGGCTGGGCTCGGGCTACAGCCCCAGCATTTT. The chain joins TRBV20-1 to TRBJ1-5, with TRBD1 matching 7 bases. V lost 5 bases and J lost 7; bases outside the gene matches: 17. This CDR3 is 16 amino acids long. Per germline, CDR1 DFQATT and CDR2 SNEGSKA (reference sequence).

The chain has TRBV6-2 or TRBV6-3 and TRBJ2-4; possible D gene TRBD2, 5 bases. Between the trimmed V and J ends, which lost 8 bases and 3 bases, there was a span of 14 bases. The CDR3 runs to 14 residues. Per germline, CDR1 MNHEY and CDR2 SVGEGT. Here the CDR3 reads CASAETGIKNIQYF. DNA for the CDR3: TGTGCCAGCGCGGAAACCGGGATCAAAAACATTCAGTACTTC.

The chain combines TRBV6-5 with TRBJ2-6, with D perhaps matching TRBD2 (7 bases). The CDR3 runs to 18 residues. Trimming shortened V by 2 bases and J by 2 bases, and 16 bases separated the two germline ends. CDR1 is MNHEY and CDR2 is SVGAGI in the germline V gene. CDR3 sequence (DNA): TGTGCCAGCAGTTACGGACTAGGACAGTCGGCTGGGGCCAACGTCCTGACTTTC. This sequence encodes CASSYGLGQSAGANVLTF.

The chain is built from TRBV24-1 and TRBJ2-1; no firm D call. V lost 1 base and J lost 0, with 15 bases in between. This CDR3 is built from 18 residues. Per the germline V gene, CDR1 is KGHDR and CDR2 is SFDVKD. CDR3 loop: CATSDFGSGRSSYNEQFF. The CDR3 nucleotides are TGTGCCACCAGTGATTTTGGCTCGGGCAGGAGCTCCTACAATGAGCAGTTCTTC.

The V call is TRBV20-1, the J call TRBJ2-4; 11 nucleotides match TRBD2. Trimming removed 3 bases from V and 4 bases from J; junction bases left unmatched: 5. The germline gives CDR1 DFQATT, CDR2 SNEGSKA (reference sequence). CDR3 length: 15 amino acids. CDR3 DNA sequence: TGCAGTGCTAGCCCGGGGACTAGCGGAAAAAACATTCAGTACTTC. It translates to CSASPGTSGKNIQYF.

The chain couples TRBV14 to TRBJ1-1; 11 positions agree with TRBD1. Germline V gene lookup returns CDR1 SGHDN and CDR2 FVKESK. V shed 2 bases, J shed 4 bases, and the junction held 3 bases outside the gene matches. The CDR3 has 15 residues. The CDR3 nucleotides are TGTGCCAGCAGCCAAAGGACAGGGGGCCGCACTGAAGCTTTCTTT. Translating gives CASSQRTGGRTEAFF.

The CDR3 protein is CSAAMAENTEAFF. The DNA for the CDR3 is TGCAGCGCCGCGATGGCAGAGAACACTGAAGCTTTCTTT. The chain employs TRBV29-1 and TRBJ1-1; unclear D gene. Germline assignment: CDR1 SQVTM and CDR2 ANQGSEA. The CDR3 covers 13 residues. V was trimmed by 7 bases and J by 1 base, leaving 13 bases between them.

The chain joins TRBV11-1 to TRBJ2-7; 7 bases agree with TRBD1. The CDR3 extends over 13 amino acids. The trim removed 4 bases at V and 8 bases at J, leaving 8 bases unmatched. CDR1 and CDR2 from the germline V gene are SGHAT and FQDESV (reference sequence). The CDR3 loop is CASSYQGDSKQYF. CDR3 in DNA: TGTGCCAGCAGCTACCAGGGGGATTCAAAGCAGTACTTC.

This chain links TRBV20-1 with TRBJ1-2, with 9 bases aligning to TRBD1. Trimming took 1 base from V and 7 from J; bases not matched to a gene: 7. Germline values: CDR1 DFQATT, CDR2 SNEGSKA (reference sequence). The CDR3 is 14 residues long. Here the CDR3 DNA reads TGCAGTGCTAGAGTGGAGGGACAGGGCTCTGGCTACACCTTC. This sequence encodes CSARVEGQGSGYTF.

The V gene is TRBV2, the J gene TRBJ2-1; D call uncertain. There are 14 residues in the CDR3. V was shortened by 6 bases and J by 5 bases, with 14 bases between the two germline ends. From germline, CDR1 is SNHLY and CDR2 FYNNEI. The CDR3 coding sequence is TGTGCCAGCAGGTTGGCAGTCCGCAACAATGAGCAGTTCTTC. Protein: CASRLAVRNNEQFF.

CDR3 in amino acids: CASITMSRQAYGYTF. CDR3 in DNA: TGTGCCAGCATTACCATGAGCCGACAGGCCTATGGCTACACCTTC. The chain combines TRBV27 with TRBJ1-2; D perhaps matches TRBD1 (6 bases). With 7 bases removed from V and 4 bases from J, the gap between germline ends came to 19 bases. The germline V gene has CDR1 MNHEY and CDR2 SMNVEV (reference sequence). The CDR3 extends over 15 amino acids.

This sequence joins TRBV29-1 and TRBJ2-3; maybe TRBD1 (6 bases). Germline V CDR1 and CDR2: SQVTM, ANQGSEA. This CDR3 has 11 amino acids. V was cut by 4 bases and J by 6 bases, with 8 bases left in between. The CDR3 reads CSVAGADTQYF. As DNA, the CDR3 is TGCAGCGTTGCAGGGGCGGATACGCAGTATTTT.

The CDR3, as DNA: TGTGCCATTGTAGTCGAGGGTTCCTACGAGCAGTACTTC. It codes for CAIVVEGSYEQYF. This rearrangement joins TRBV2 to TRBJ2-7; TRBD2 is a possible D gene (5 bases). Germline lookup yields CDR1 SNHLY and CDR2 FYNNEI. The CDR3 spans 13 residues. V was pared by 10 bases and J by 1 base, with 14 bases between.

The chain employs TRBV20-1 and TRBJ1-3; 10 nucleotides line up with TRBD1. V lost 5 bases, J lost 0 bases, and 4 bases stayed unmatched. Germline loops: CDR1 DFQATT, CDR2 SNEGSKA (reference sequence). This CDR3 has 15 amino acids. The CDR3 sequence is CSARTGGISGNTIYF. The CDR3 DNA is TGCAGTGCTCGGACAGGGGGAATCTCTGGAAACACCATATATTTT.

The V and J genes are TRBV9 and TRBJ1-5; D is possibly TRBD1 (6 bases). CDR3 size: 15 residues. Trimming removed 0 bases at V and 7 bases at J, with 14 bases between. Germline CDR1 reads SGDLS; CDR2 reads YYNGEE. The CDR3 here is CASSVGSGGGQPQHF. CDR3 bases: TGTGCCAGCAGCGTAGGGTCTGGGGGCGGACAGCCCCAGCATTTT.

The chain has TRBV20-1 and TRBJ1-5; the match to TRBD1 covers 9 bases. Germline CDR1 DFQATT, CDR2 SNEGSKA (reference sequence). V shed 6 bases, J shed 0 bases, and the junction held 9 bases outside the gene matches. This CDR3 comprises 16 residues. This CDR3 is CSARPGTGTSNQPQHF. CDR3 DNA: TGCAGTGCGAGGCCGGGGACAGGGACTAGCAATCAGCCCCAGCATTTT.

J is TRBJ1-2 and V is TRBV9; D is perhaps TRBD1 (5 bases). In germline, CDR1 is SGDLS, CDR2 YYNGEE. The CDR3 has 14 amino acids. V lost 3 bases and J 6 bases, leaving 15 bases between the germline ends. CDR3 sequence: CASSEGGANDGYTF. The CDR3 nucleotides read TGTGCCAGCAGCGAGGGAGGGGCGAATGATGGCTACACCTTC.

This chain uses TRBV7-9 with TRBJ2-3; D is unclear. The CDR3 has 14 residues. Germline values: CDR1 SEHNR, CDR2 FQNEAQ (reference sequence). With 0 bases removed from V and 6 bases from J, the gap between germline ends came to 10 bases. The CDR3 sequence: CASSLASPSDTQYF. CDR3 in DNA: TGTGCCAGCAGCTTAGCATCTCCATCTGATACGCAGTATTTT. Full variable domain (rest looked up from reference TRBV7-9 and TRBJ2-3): DTGVSQNPRHKITKRGQNVTFRCDPISEHNRLYWYRQTLGQGPEFLTYFQNEAQLEKSRLLSDRFSAERPKGSFSTLEIQRTEQGDSAMYLCASSLASPSDTQYFGPGTRLTVL.

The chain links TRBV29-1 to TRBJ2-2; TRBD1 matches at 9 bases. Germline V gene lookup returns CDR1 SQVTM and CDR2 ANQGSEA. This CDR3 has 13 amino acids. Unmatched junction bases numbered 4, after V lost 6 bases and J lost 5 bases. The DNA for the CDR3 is TGCAGCGTATCCGGGACAGGGACCGGGGAGCTGTTTTTT. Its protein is CSVSGTGTGELFF.

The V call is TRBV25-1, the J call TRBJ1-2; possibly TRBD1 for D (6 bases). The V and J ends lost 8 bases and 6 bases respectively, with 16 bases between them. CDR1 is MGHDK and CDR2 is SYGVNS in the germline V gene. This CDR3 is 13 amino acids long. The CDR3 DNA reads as TGTGCCAGCCGCCAGGGGCTTAAGGATGGCTACACCTTC. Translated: CASRQGLKDGYTF.

Here the CDR3 DNA reads TGCAGTGCTATAGACAGGGGGAATTCACCCCTCCACTTT. Protein: CSAIDRGNSPLHF. This chain connects TRBV20-1 to TRBJ1-6, with 9 bases identical to TRBD1. The J segment lost 7 bases and the V segment lost 4 bases, leaving 2 bases of the junction unmatched. CDR3 size: 13 residues. Germline CDR1 and CDR2: DFQATT and SNEGSKA (reference sequence).